The rows below give T cell receptor beta chains drawn from one sample of a study of control samples from healthy donors and cancer patients. Assay used: immunoSEQ multiplex PCR; TCRdb lists only in-frame clones, some missing. The top ten hold around 11% of the sample, which has some 130,000 clones, roughly 92% seen once. The sequencing input was blood. All receptors derive from a man aged 25 to 45 in good health. CDR3s include the opening cysteine and the closing phenylalanine or tryptophan. Fields, in order: D gene, J gene, CDR3 length, clone size, V gene, CDR3 protein, CDR3 DNA. A D gene is named only where the DNA matches it firmly. Part of the rows lack a size; the others show once, few, many or a class for expanded clones.

d_call: -; j_call: TRBJ1-1; cdr3_length: 16; clone_size: once; v_call: TRBV28; cdr3_aa: CASSLPRGSMNTEAFF; cdr3_nt: TGTGCCAGCAGTTTACCCCGGGGCTCCATGAACACTGAAGCTTTCTTT
d_call: -; j_call: TRBJ2-7; cdr3_length: 10; clone_size: -; v_call: TRBV20-1; cdr3_aa: CSAIDEEQYF; cdr3_nt: TGCAGTGCTATTGATGAGGAGCAGTACTTC
d_call: -; j_call: TRBJ2-3; cdr3_length: 15; clone_size: -; v_call: TRBV5-8; cdr3_aa: CASRRTPLLADTQYF; cdr3_nt: TGTGCCAGCAGGAGGACTCCACTTTTGGCAGATACGCAGTATTTT
d_call: TRBD1; j_call: TRBJ2-1; cdr3_length: 18; clone_size: -; v_call: TRBV11-2; cdr3_aa: CASSLVQGVDTSYNEQFF; cdr3_nt: TGTGCCAGCAGCTTAGTCCAGGGGGTCGACACCTCCTACAATGAGCAGTTCTTC
d_call: -; j_call: TRBJ1-5; cdr3_length: 13; clone_size: -; v_call: TRBV7-9; cdr3_aa: CASSLGLNQPQHF; cdr3_nt: TGTGCCAGCAGCTTAGGGCTCAATCAGCCCCAGCATTTT
d_call: -; j_call: TRBJ1-1; cdr3_length: 12; clone_size: once; v_call: TRBV6-1; cdr3_aa: CASSEEGFTAFF; cdr3_nt: TGTGCCAGCAGTGAAGAAGGGTTTACGGCTTTCTTT
d_call: TRBD2; j_call: TRBJ2-2; cdr3_length: 17; clone_size: -; v_call: TRBV6-2/TRBV6-3; cdr3_aa: CASSHRVAGVKTGELFF; cdr3_nt: TGTGCCAGCAGCCACCGGGTAGCGGGAGTAAAAACCGGGGAGCTGTTTTTT
d_call: -; j_call: TRBJ2-3; cdr3_length: 14; clone_size: once; v_call: TRBV27; cdr3_aa: CASSRGRSTDTQYF; cdr3_nt: TGTGCCAGCAGTAGGGGCAGAAGCACAGATACGCAGTATTTT
d_call: TRBD1; j_call: TRBJ1-2; cdr3_length: 13; clone_size: -; v_call: TRBV29-1; cdr3_aa: CSVTGGRNYGYTF; cdr3_nt: TGCAGCGTCACAGGGGGGCGGAACTATGGCTACACCTTC
d_call: -; j_call: TRBJ1-5; cdr3_length: 14; clone_size: -; v_call: TRBV11-2; cdr3_aa: CASSLEAGVGPQHF; cdr3_nt: TGTGCCAGCAGCTTAGAAGCCGGTGTGGGGCCCCAGCATTTT
d_call: TRBD1; j_call: TRBJ2-5; cdr3_length: 14; clone_size: -; v_call: TRBV6-5; cdr3_aa: CASRGRTGQETQYF; cdr3_nt: TGTGCCAGCAGGGGAAGGACAGGACAAGAGACCCAGTACTTC
d_call: -; j_call: TRBJ1-1; cdr3_length: 11; clone_size: -; v_call: TRBV3-1/TRBV3-2; cdr3_aa: CASSQTGEAFF; cdr3_nt: TGTGCCAGCAGCCAAACCGGCGAAGCTTTCTTT
d_call: -; j_call: TRBJ1-4; cdr3_length: 18; clone_size: -; v_call: TRBV19; cdr3_aa: CASSMAQGLVRTNEKLFF; cdr3_nt: TGTGCCAGTAGTATGGCACAAGGGCTTGTTCGTACTAATGAAAAACTGTTTTTT
d_call: -; j_call: TRBJ1-2; cdr3_length: 15; clone_size: -; v_call: TRBV5-5; cdr3_aa: CASSLADLRDYGYTF; cdr3_nt: TGTGCCAGCAGCTTGGCCGACCTGCGGGACTATGGCTACACCTTC
d_call: TRBD1; j_call: TRBJ1-2; cdr3_length: 16; clone_size: -; v_call: TRBV11-3; cdr3_aa: CASSPHSTGERRLHTF; cdr3_nt: TGTGCCAGCAGCCCTCATTCAACAGGGGAGCGGCGGCTACACACCTTC
d_call: TRBD1; j_call: TRBJ2-3; cdr3_length: 14; clone_size: -; v_call: TRBV6-2/TRBV6-3; cdr3_aa: CASSPQGDTDTQYF; cdr3_nt: TGTGCCAGCAGCCCCCAGGGGGACACAGATACGCAGTATTTT
d_call: -; j_call: TRBJ2-3; cdr3_length: 17; clone_size: -; v_call: TRBV14; cdr3_aa: CASSQDIFGSGTDTQYF; cdr3_nt: TGTGCCAGCAGCCAAGATATTTTCGGCTCTGGCACAGATACGCAGTATTTT
d_call: -; j_call: TRBJ1-5; cdr3_length: 16; clone_size: once; v_call: TRBV7-9; cdr3_aa: CASSSEEPGVWQPQHF; cdr3_nt: TGTGCCAGCAGCTCGGAGGAGCCAGGGGTCTGGCAGCCCCAGCATTTT
d_call: -; j_call: TRBJ1-5; cdr3_length: 12; clone_size: -; v_call: TRBV5-8; cdr3_aa: CASSLFNQPQHF; cdr3_nt: TGTGCCAGCAGCTTGTTCAATCAGCCCCAGCATTTT
d_call: -; j_call: TRBJ1-3; cdr3_length: 14; clone_size: -; v_call: TRBV29-1; cdr3_aa: CSVDVSRSGNTIYF; cdr3_nt: TGCAGCGTTGACGTCAGCCGCTCTGGAAACACCATATATTTT
d_call: -; j_call: TRBJ1-1; cdr3_length: 13; clone_size: -; v_call: TRBV7-9; cdr3_aa: CASRASKNTEAFF; cdr3_nt: TGTGCCAGCAGAGCCAGTAAAAACACTGAAGCTTTCTTT
d_call: -; j_call: TRBJ2-5; cdr3_length: 15; clone_size: -; v_call: TRBV7-2; cdr3_aa: CASTPMMGGGETQYF; cdr3_nt: TGTGCCAGCACCCCGATGATGGGGGGCGGAGAGACCCAGTACTTC
d_call: TRBD1; j_call: TRBJ2-1; cdr3_length: 15; clone_size: -; v_call: TRBV6-5; cdr3_aa: CASRLGGTGGNEQFF; cdr3_nt: TGTGCCAGCAGGTTAGGTGGGACAGGGGGCAATGAGCAGTTCTTC
d_call: -; j_call: TRBJ2-7; cdr3_length: 12; clone_size: -; v_call: TRBV30; cdr3_aa: CAWSKRSGEQYF; cdr3_nt: TGTGCCTGGAGTAAACGATCGGGGGAGCAGTACTTC
d_call: TRBD1; j_call: TRBJ1-2; cdr3_length: 14; clone_size: -; v_call: TRBV28; cdr3_aa: CASSNRGQNYGYTF; cdr3_nt: TGTGCCAGCAGCAACAGGGGGCAAAACTATGGCTACACCTTC
d_call: TRBD2; j_call: TRBJ2-7; cdr3_length: 15; clone_size: -; v_call: TRBV28; cdr3_aa: CASSLGLAGLSEQYF; cdr3_nt: TGTGCCAGCAGTCTGGGACTAGCGGGACTCAGCGAGCAGTACTTC
d_call: -; j_call: TRBJ2-2; cdr3_length: 14; clone_size: -; v_call: TRBV27; cdr3_aa: CASSFTSNTGELFF; cdr3_nt: TGTGCCAGCAGTTTTACGAGTAACACCGGGGAGCTGTTTTTT
d_call: TRBD2; j_call: TRBJ2-3; cdr3_length: 12; clone_size: few; v_call: TRBV5-4; cdr3_aa: CASSLAGATQYF; cdr3_nt: TGTGCCAGCAGCCTAGCGGGAGCTACGCAGTATTTT
d_call: -; j_call: TRBJ1-1; cdr3_length: 11; clone_size: -; v_call: TRBV10-1; cdr3_aa: CASSAGTEAFF; cdr3_nt: TGCGCCAGCAGTGCAGGCACTGAAGCTTTCTTT
d_call: TRBD1; j_call: TRBJ1-2; cdr3_length: 17; clone_size: -; v_call: TRBV10-1; cdr3_aa: CASSGPTPGQNNYGYTF; cdr3_nt: TGCGCCAGCAGTGGACCGACCCCGGGACAGAATAACTATGGCTACACCTTC
d_call: -; j_call: TRBJ1-2; cdr3_length: 13; clone_size: once; v_call: TRBV6-1; cdr3_aa: CASSEGGNYGYTF; cdr3_nt: TGTGCCAGCAGTGAGGGGGGGAACTATGGCTACACCTTC
d_call: TRBD1; j_call: TRBJ1-2; cdr3_length: 14; clone_size: -; v_call: TRBV6-5; cdr3_aa: CASRDRTGNYGYTF; cdr3_nt: TGTGCCAGCAGAGACAGGACAGGGAACTATGGCTACACCTTC
d_call: TRBD1; j_call: TRBJ2-7; cdr3_length: 14; clone_size: -; v_call: TRBV11-3; cdr3_aa: CASSTRQGTNEQYF; cdr3_nt: TGTGCCAGCAGCACAAGACAGGGAACTAACGAGCAGTACTTC
d_call: -; j_call: TRBJ2-7; cdr3_length: 15; clone_size: -; v_call: TRBV10-3; cdr3_aa: CATLISLASPYEQYF; cdr3_nt: TGTGCCACCCTAATCTCGCTAGCGAGCCCCTACGAGCAGTACTTC
d_call: -; j_call: TRBJ1-1; cdr3_length: 13; clone_size: -; v_call: TRBV5-4; cdr3_aa: CATKRAVNTEAFF; cdr3_nt: TGTGCCACCAAACGGGCGGTGAACACTGAAGCTTTCTTT
d_call: -; j_call: TRBJ1-2; cdr3_length: 14; clone_size: -; v_call: TRBV28; cdr3_aa: CASSRTIQGTGYTF; cdr3_nt: TGTGCCAGCAGCCGAACAATACAGGGTACTGGCTACACCTTC
d_call: TRBD1; j_call: TRBJ1-2; cdr3_length: 14; clone_size: -; v_call: TRBV16; cdr3_aa: CASSQTGTGVGYTF; cdr3_nt: TGTGCCAGCAGCCAAACCGGGACAGGGGTCGGCTACACCTTC
d_call: TRBD1; j_call: TRBJ2-7; cdr3_length: 14; clone_size: -; v_call: TRBV6-6; cdr3_aa: CASSHYRGEGEQYF; cdr3_nt: TGTGCCAGCAGTCACTACAGGGGAGAAGGCGAGCAGTACTTC
d_call: TRBD2; j_call: TRBJ2-1; cdr3_length: 15; clone_size: -; v_call: TRBV2; cdr3_aa: CASGGGNSGIDEQFF; cdr3_nt: TGTGCCAGCGGAGGTGGGAACAGCGGGATCGATGAGCAGTTCTTC
d_call: TRBD2; j_call: TRBJ2-3; cdr3_length: 16; clone_size: -; v_call: TRBV5-4; cdr3_aa: CASSATSGRATDTQYF; cdr3_nt: TGTGCCAGCAGCGCGACTAGCGGGAGGGCCACAGATACGCAGTATTTT
d_call: TRBD1; j_call: TRBJ2-7; cdr3_length: 14; clone_size: -; v_call: TRBV7-2; cdr3_aa: CASSFGDRSYEQYF; cdr3_nt: TGTGCCAGCAGCTTCGGGGACAGATCCTACGAGCAGTACTTC
d_call: -; j_call: TRBJ1-4; cdr3_length: 15; clone_size: once; v_call: TRBV28; cdr3_aa: CASSSPSRGNEKLFF; cdr3_nt: TGTGCCAGCAGTTCGCCATCCAGGGGTAATGAAAAACTGTTTTTT
d_call: -; j_call: TRBJ1-2; cdr3_length: 15; clone_size: -; v_call: TRBV28; cdr3_aa: CASSLDRGRLGGYTF; cdr3_nt: TGTGCCAGCAGTTTAGATCGGGGACGGTTAGGTGGCTACACCTTC
d_call: -; j_call: TRBJ2-7; cdr3_length: 14; clone_size: -; v_call: TRBV6-5; cdr3_aa: CASSTGLVQYEQYF; cdr3_nt: TGTGCCAGCAGTACAGGGCTGGTTCAATACGAGCAGTACTTC
d_call: -; j_call: TRBJ1-2; cdr3_length: 14; clone_size: -; v_call: TRBV14; cdr3_aa: CASSRSIWGYGYTF; cdr3_nt: TGTGCCAGCAGCCGATCCATCTGGGGATATGGCTACACCTTC